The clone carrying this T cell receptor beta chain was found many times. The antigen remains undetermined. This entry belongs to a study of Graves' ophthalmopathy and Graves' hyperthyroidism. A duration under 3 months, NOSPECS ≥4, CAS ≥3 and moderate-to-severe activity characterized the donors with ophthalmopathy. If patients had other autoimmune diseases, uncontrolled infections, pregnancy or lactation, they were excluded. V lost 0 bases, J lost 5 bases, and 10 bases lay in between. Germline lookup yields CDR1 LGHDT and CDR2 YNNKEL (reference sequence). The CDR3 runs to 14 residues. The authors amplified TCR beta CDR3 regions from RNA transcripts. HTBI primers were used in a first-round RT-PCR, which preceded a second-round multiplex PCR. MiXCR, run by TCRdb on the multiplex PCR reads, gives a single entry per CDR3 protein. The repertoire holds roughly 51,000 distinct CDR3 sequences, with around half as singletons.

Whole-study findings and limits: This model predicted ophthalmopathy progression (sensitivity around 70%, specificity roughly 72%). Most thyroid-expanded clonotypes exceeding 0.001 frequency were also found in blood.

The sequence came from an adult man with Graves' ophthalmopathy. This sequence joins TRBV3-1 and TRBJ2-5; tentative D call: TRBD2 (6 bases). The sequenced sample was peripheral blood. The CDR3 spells CASSQDWGRETQYF. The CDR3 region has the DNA TGTGCCAGCAGCCAAGATTGGGGGAGGGAGACCCAGTACTTC.